Listed below are T cell receptor beta chains from one sample, sequenced in a study of early T cells in non-severe SARS-CoV-2 infection. TCRdb itself ran the 5' RACE reads through MiXCR, one entry per CDR3 protein. The sample yields tens of thousands of distinct CDR3 sequences, 4.7% seen once. The sequencing input was whole blood. The receptors stem from an adult who was a healthcare worker with PCR-confirmed SARS-CoV-2 infection or an uninfected control (not recorded which). The CDR3 runs from the conserved cysteine through the conserved F or W. The D gene is left open where the match is weak. For some rows the clone size is stated as once, few or many, or as a class when expanded; others skip it.

D gene: -
J gene: TRBJ2-7
V gene: TRBV14
clone size: -
CDR3 protein: CASSQGLGTEQYF

D gene: TRBD1
J gene: TRBJ2-5
V gene: TRBV7-7
clone size: -
CDR3 protein: CASSRDRRETQYF

D gene: -
J gene: TRBJ2-1
V gene: TRBV12-3/TRBV12-4
clone size: many
CDR3 protein: CASRHLGGASYNEQFF

D gene: -
J gene: TRBJ1-1
V gene: TRBV7-6
clone size: -
CDR3 protein: CASSFSRNTEAFF

D gene: TRBD1
J gene: TRBJ2-7
V gene: TRBV29-1
clone size: -
CDR3 protein: CSVRGQAAYEQYF

D gene: -
J gene: TRBJ1-4
V gene: TRBV18
clone size: -
CDR3 protein: CASSRGTLQSGEKLFF

D gene: -
J gene: TRBJ1-5
V gene: TRBV12-3/TRBV12-4
clone size: many
CDR3 protein: CASRLGGRNQPQHF

D gene: -
J gene: TRBJ2-5
V gene: TRBV6-6
clone size: -
CDR3 protein: CASSPRDRAGETQYF

D gene: TRBD2
J gene: TRBJ2-1
V gene: TRBV20-1
clone size: many
CDR3 protein: CSARVAGAINEQFF

D gene: -
J gene: TRBJ2-5
V gene: TRBV2
clone size: many
CDR3 protein: CASSETRGLETQYF

D gene: TRBD1
J gene: TRBJ1-1
V gene: TRBV9
clone size: many
CDR3 protein: CASSVAGTGGHTEAFF

D gene: TRBD2
J gene: TRBJ2-3
V gene: TRBV6-1
clone size: few
CDR3 protein: CASSFRTSGDTDTQYF

D gene: -
J gene: TRBJ2-5
V gene: TRBV7-2
clone size: many
CDR3 protein: CASCRALPETQYF

D gene: -
J gene: TRBJ1-2
V gene: TRBV9
clone size: few
CDR3 protein: CASSPLLGAGGYTF

D gene: TRBD1
J gene: TRBJ2-7
V gene: TRBV7-6
clone size: many
CDR3 protein: CASSLAGTGDNEQYF

D gene: -
J gene: TRBJ1-6
V gene: TRBV21-1
clone size: many
CDR3 protein: CAFSPLHF

D gene: TRBD1
J gene: TRBJ1-2
V gene: TRBV9
clone size: -
CDR3 protein: CASSTTGQAYGYTF

D gene: TRBD2
J gene: TRBJ2-3
V gene: TRBV11-2
clone size: many
CDR3 protein: CASSPWTSGTDTQYF

D gene: -
J gene: TRBJ1-2
V gene: TRBV10-3
clone size: many
CDR3 protein: CAISGREEANYGYTF

D gene: -
J gene: TRBJ1-3
V gene: TRBV9
clone size: -
CDR3 protein: CASSVDASSGNSIYF

D gene: -
J gene: TRBJ1-1
V gene: TRBV18
clone size: few
CDR3 protein: CASSPQESVTEAFF

D gene: -
J gene: TRBJ2-3
V gene: TRBV7-3
clone size: many
CDR3 protein: CASSPTAITDTQYF

D gene: -
J gene: TRBJ1-1
V gene: TRBV12-3/TRBV12-4
clone size: many
CDR3 protein: CASRIRGYTEAFF

D gene: -
J gene: TRBJ1-5
V gene: TRBV5-1
clone size: many
CDR3 protein: CASSFYAGDQPQHF

D gene: TRBD1
J gene: TRBJ1-1
V gene: TRBV11-3
clone size: many
CDR3 protein: CASSLGTGGSTEAFF

D gene: -
J gene: TRBJ1-1
V gene: TRBV7-6
clone size: many
CDR3 protein: CASSLTGTTEAFF

D gene: TRBD1
J gene: TRBJ1-2
V gene: TRBV7-8
clone size: -
CDR3 protein: CASSLLGQVYGYTF

D gene: TRBD1
J gene: TRBJ2-1
V gene: TRBV9
clone size: -
CDR3 protein: CASSYRGQEQFF

D gene: -
J gene: TRBJ1-1
V gene: TRBV11-3
clone size: -
CDR3 protein: CASSLTPYTEAFF

D gene: -
J gene: TRBJ1-1
V gene: TRBV12-3/TRBV12-4
clone size: few
CDR3 protein: CASSDRRNTEAFF

D gene: -
J gene: TRBJ1-5
V gene: TRBV12-3/TRBV12-4
clone size: many
CDR3 protein: CASSLLPQPQHF

D gene: TRBD1
J gene: TRBJ2-7
V gene: TRBV3-1
clone size: -
CDR3 protein: CASSRQGQGSEQYF

D gene: -
J gene: TRBJ1-4
V gene: TRBV4-2
clone size: many
CDR3 protein: CASSRFLGGEKLFF